This passage covers 4 T cell receptor beta chains from one sample sequenced in a study of cytomegalovirus exposure and HLA in healthy donors. Repertoires were generated with immunoSEQ multiplex PCR, while TCRdb's copy carries only in-frame clones and drops some. The sample lists 200,000 or so clones, about nine tenths occurring once. What was sequenced was PBMCs. These receptors came from a woman under 30 in good health and CMV-seronegative.

This chain uses TRBV5-6 with TRBJ1-4; D possibly corresponds to TRBD1 (6 bases). CDR3 length equals 16 residues. V lost 2 bases and J 5 bases, leaving 16 bases between the germline ends. Germline V gene sequence: CDR1 SGHDT, CDR2 YYEEEE. CDR3 amino acids: CASSFTGLRGNEKLFF. As DNA, the CDR3 is TGTGCCAGCAGCTTCACAGGGTTGAGGGGGAATGAAAAACTGTTTTTT.

This clone was recorded only once. The chain uses TRBV10-3 and TRBJ1-1, with a weak D call TRBD1 (6 bases). V lost 7 bases, J lost 6 bases, and 27 bases lay in between. The CDR3 is 17 amino acids. Germline V lookup: CDR1 ENHRY, CDR2 SYGVKD. CDR3 coding DNA: TGTGCCATCAAGGCGCAGGGGTCCGGGTTTTACGACCCTGAAGCTTTCTTT. This translates into CAIKAQGSGFYDPEAFF.

V gene TRBV5-1 combines with J gene TRBJ1-1; a possible D gene is TRBD1 (5 bases). The CDR3 length is 17 residues. Germline V gene sequence: CDR1 SGHRS, CDR2 YFSETQ. Trimming left V 3 bases short and J 1 base short, with 19 bases between. The CDR3: CASSSRGGSYQNTEAFF. In nucleotides, the CDR3 is TGCGCCAGCAGCTCCCGCGGGGGGTCCTATCAGAACACTGAAGCTTTCTTT.

The chain employs TRBV15 and TRBJ2-7; the match to TRBD1 covers 8 bases. J lost 7 bases, V lost 5 bases, and 13 bases had no gene match. CDR1 is LNHNV and CDR2 is YYDKDF in the germline V gene (reference sequence). The CDR3 consists of 15 residues. This chain's CDR3 is CATSGPSTGAGEQYF. Written as DNA, the CDR3 is TGTGCCACCAGCGGCCCTTCGACAGGGGCAGGAGAGCAGTACTTC.